Shown below are 11 T cell receptor beta chains from a single sample sequenced in a study of beta chain features in type 1 diabetes. Which antigens these TCRs recognize remains unknown. Every bit of the isolated RNA underwent reverse transcription, so sequencing read expressed TCRB transcripts. Data came from immunoSEQ multiplex PCR; TCRdb stores just in-frame clones and leaves some out. The top ten clones hold around 0.08% of a sample with some 170,000 clones, approximately 62% of them seen once. Whole-study findings and limits: Among all four CD4+ subsets, Type 1 diabetes patients had TCRB CDR3s that were moderately but significantly shorter.

Material for sequencing was naive CD4+ T cells from blood. These receptors came from a man between 25 and 39 years old with type 1 diabetes.

This chain connects TRBV9 to TRBJ2-1; D gene unclear. V was clipped by 0 bases and J by 5 bases, with 9 bases between them. Germline loops: CDR1 SGDLS, CDR2 YYNGEE. The CDR3 covers 14 residues. CDR3 in DNA: TGTGCCAGCAGCGTAGGGGGAAACCACAATGAGCAGTTCTTC. Translation: CASSVGGNHNEQFF. Full variable domain (missing parts from reference TRBV9 and TRBJ2-1): DSGVTQTPKHLITATGQRVTLRCSPRSGDLSVYWYQQSLDQGLQFLIQYYNGEERAKGNILERFSAQQFPDLHSELNLSSLELGDSALYFCASSVGGNHNEQFFGPGTRLTVL.

The chain joins TRBV9 to TRBJ1-4; maybe TRBD1 (5 bases). With 6 bases removed from V and 2 bases from J, the gap between germline ends came to 14 bases. There are 15 residues in the CDR3. Per the germline V gene, CDR1 is SGDLS and CDR2 is YYNGEE. The CDR3 nucleotides are TGTGCCAGCACTGCCGGCGGGACGACTAATGAAAAACTGTTTTTT. This codes for CASTAGGTTNEKLFF.

The J gene is TRBJ2-3, the V gene TRBV10-2; TRBD1 might be the D (6 bases). CDR1 and CDR2 (germline): WSHSY, SAAADI. V gave up 2 bases and J gave up 0 bases, with 9 bases separating them. The CDR3 is 15 amino acids. The CDR3 spells CASSETGLSTDTQYF. The CDR3, as DNA: TGCGCCAGCAGTGAGACAGGGCTGAGCACAGATACGCAGTATTTT.

This clone was counted a few times. The rearrangement joins TRBV14 to TRBJ1-6; TRBD1 aligns across 9 bases. V shed 1 base and J 8 bases; nucleotides not matched to a gene: 3. CDR3 length: 15 residues. Germline assignment: CDR1 SGHDN and CDR2 FVKESK. The CDR3: CASSQVGTGYSPLHF. The CDR3, as DNA: TGTGCCAGCAGCCAAGTGGGGACAGGGTATTCACCCCTCCACTTT.

The genes are TRBV9 and TRBJ2-5; a weak D match, TRBD2 (6 bases). CDR1 SGDLS and CDR2 YYNGEE come from the germline V gene. V lost 0 bases to trimming and J lost 4 bases, with 13 bases between them. The CDR3 spans 15 residues. The CDR3 sequence: CASSVDGLGGETQYF. CDR3 DNA sequence: TGTGCCAGCAGCGTAGACGGACTGGGGGGAGAGACCCAGTACTTC.

This chain uses TRBV20-1 with TRBJ2-3; TRBD1 is a possible D gene (6 bases). The CDR3 covers 11 residues. Trimming removed 6 bases at V and 5 bases at J, with 9 bases between. CDR1 and CDR2 (germline): DFQATT, SNEGSKA (reference sequence). The CDR3 DNA sequence: TGCAGTGCATTACAGGGAGATACGCAGTATTTT. Its protein product is CSALQGDTQYF.

In its sample, this clone was seen a few times. The chain recombines TRBV7-2 with TRBJ2-7, with 7 positions matching TRBD1. The length of the CDR3 is 13 residues. Germline V CDR1 and CDR2: SGHTA, FQGNSA. The ends lost 4 bases at V and 2 bases at J; junction bases unmatched: 2. DNA of the CDR3: TGTGCCAGCAGCTCGGGACAGCCCTACGAGCAGTACTTC. Protein sequence: CASSSGQPYEQYF.

This clone came up a few times. Other DNA sequences from this sample encode an identical CDR3 as well. V is TRBV29-1 and J is TRBJ1-3; 7 bases match TRBD1. The CDR3 spans 13 residues. Losses at the gene ends were 5 bases for V and 4 bases for J; bases not matched to a gene: 5. Germline V CDR1 and CDR2: SQVTM, ANQGSEA. The CDR3 DNA reads TGCAGCGTTACGACAGGGTCAGGAAACACCATATATTTT. This gives the protein CSVTTGSGNTIYF.

This chain links TRBV29-1 with TRBJ2-7, with no clear D. This CDR3 comprises 11 residues. The V gene's germline CDR1 is SQVTM and CDR2 ANQGSEA. V lost 4 bases to trimming and J lost 2 bases, with 6 bases between them. The CDR3 DNA is TGCAGCGTTGCATCCACCTACGAGCAGTACTTC. Encoded protein: CSVASTYEQYF.

This chain uses TRBV7-2 with TRBJ2-5, with D possibly TRBD2 on 6 matching bases. CDR1 is SGHTA and CDR2 is FQGNSA in the germline V gene. This CDR3 contains 13 residues. V dropped 4 bases and J dropped 3 bases, with 9 bases sitting between them. For the CDR3, the DNA is TGTGCCAGCAGCTCGGGACTGAAAGAGACCCAGTACTTC. Its protein is CASSSGLKETQYF.

The V and J genes are TRBV29-1 and TRBJ2-1, with 8 bases fitting TRBD1. Germline V CDR1 and CDR2: SQVTM, ANQGSEA. V was pared by 6 bases and J by 7 bases, with 5 bases of the junction left unmatched. This CDR3 region has 12 residues. This CDR3 reads CSVGQATNEQFF. Written as DNA, the CDR3 is TGCAGCGTGGGACAGGCTACGAATGAGCAGTTCTTC.